Presented here are 32 T cell receptor beta chains from one specimen sequenced in a study of shared clonotypes between healthy human individuals. Profiling relied on immunoSEQ multiplex PCR, and the TCRdb table lists in-frame clones only, not all of them. This sample has 950,000 to 1,100,000 clones, with 78% found just once. The sample taken for sequencing was memory CD4+ T cells from PBMCs. Subset reported: CD45RA-negative fraction. Source of these receptors: a man aged 18 to 30 in good health. Some clones in this sample may be carry-over from other donors' samples.

The J gene is TRBJ2-2, the V gene TRBV4-2; D remains ambiguous. The CDR3 is made up of 15 amino acids. The V and J ends lost 9 bases and 0 bases respectively, with 14 bases between them. Germline V CDR1 and CDR2: LGHNA, YNFKEQ. CDR3 sequence: CASSRTDANTGELFF. Here the CDR3 DNA reads TGTGCCAGTTCCCGGACCGACGCGAACACCGGGGAGCTGTTTTTT.

V and J are TRBV7-2 and TRBJ2-7; D is unclear. The CDR3 has 13 residues. V was clipped by 0 bases and J by 6 bases, with 9 bases between them. CDR1 and CDR2 (germline): SGHTA, FQGNSA. CDR3 protein: CASSLAKSTEQYF. CDR3 coding DNA: TGTGCCAGCAGCTTAGCGAAGTCAACCGAGCAGTACTTC. Filled out from reference TRBV7-2 and TRBJ2-7, the complete variable domain reads GAGVSQSPSNKVTEKGKDVELRCDPISGHTALYWYRQSLGQGLEFLIYFQGNSAPDKSGLPSDRFSAERTGGSVSTLTIQRTQQEDSAVYLCASSLAKSTEQYFGPGTRLTVT.

The chain uses TRBV15 and TRBJ2-7, with a tentative D call TRBD2 (5 bases). Trimming shortened V by 1 base and J by 7 bases, and 20 bases separated the two germline ends. The CDR3 runs to 16 residues. Germline CDR1 reads LNHNV; CDR2 reads YYDKDF (reference sequence). Here the CDR3 reads CATSRGEQLTFVEQYF. The DNA of the CDR3 is TGTGCCACCAGCAGAGGGGAGCAGCTTACGTTTGTGGAGCAGTACTTC.

This rearrangement joins TRBV10-3 to TRBJ1-2; 10 bases match TRBD1. The junction had 5 bases not matched to a gene; V was cut back by 6 bases and J by 7 bases. The CDR3 has 13 residues. Germline loops: CDR1 ENHRY, CDR2 SYGVKD. CDR3 protein: CAIRPTGGLGYTF. The CDR3 nucleotides are TGTGCCATCAGGCCGACAGGGGGCCTTGGCTACACCTTC.

This chain connects TRBV9 to TRBJ2-3; TRBD1 or TRBD2 may be the D gene (6 bases each). The V and J ends lost 1 base and 4 bases respectively, with 16 bases between them. CDR1 and CDR2 from the germline V gene are SGDLS and YYNGEE. CDR3 length equals 16 residues. CDR3 nucleotides: TGTGCCAGCAGCGTATTGGGGGGCGTAGGGCCAGATACGCAGTATTTT. Translating it yields CASSVLGGVGPDTQYF. The full variable domain, completed using reference TRBV9 and TRBJ2-3, is DSGVTQTPKHLITATGQRVTLRCSPRSGDLSVYWYQQSLDQGLQFLIQYYNGEERAKGNILERFSAQQFPDLHSELNLSSLELGDSALYFCASSVLGGVGPDTQYFGPGTRLTVL.

Concerning this clone itself: A much more abundant neighbour one base away suggests this may be a read error. This chain joins TRBV7-9 and TRBJ1-4; D is undetermined. Germline CDR1 is SEHNR and CDR2 is FQNEAQ (reference sequence). This CDR3 has 15 amino acids. The CDR3 bases are TGTGCCAGCGGCTTGGGAGTCCAAGGAGGCGAAAAACTGTTTTTT. This gives the protein CASGLGVQGGEKLFF. The full variable domain, its missing parts supplied by reference TRBV7-9 and TRBJ1-4, is DTGVSQNPRHKITKRGQNVTFRCDPISEHNRLYWYRQTLGQGPEFLTYFQNEAQLEKSRLLSDRFSAERPKGSFSTLEIQRTEQGDSAMYLCASGLGVQGGEKLFFGSGTQLSVL.

This clone was recorded a few times. Written as DNA, the CDR3 is TGCGCCAGCAGCCGATTTCAGATTGACACTGAAGCTTTCTTT. It codes for CASSRFQIDTEAFF. This chain links TRBV4-1 with TRBJ1-1; D gene ambiguous. V lost 4 bases and J lost 3, with 12 bases in between. CDR3 size: 14 residues. CDR1 is MGHRA, CDR2 YSYEKL, per germline.

This sequence joins TRBV29-1 and TRBJ1-1; possible D gene TRBD1, 5 bases. V lost 4 bases and J lost 11, with 20 bases in between. Germline lookup yields CDR1 SQVTM and CDR2 ANQGSEA. The CDR3 consists of 13 residues. The CDR3 region is CSVVWDANLEAFF. CDR3 nucleotide sequence: TGCAGCGTTGTATGGGACGCGAACCTGGAGGCTTTCTTT. Looking up the rest from reference TRBV29-1 and TRBJ1-1 gives the full variable domain: SAVISQKPSRDICQRGTSLTIQCQVDSQVTMMFWYRQQPGQSLTLIATANQGSEATYESGFVIDKFPISRPNLTFSTLTVSNMSPEDSSIYLCSVVWDANLEAFFGQGTRLTVV.

There are a few counts of this clone. In DNA, the CDR3 is TGTGCCAGCAGCCTACGCGCCTTCGTGACAGGGAGCACCACTGAAGCTTTCTTT. It encodes CASSLRAFVTGSTTEAFF. V and J are TRBV28 and TRBJ1-1; 7 nucleotides agree with TRBD1. Trimming cost V 6 bases and J 4 bases; bases outside gene matches: 20. Germline assignment: CDR1 MDHEN and CDR2 SYDVKM. The CDR3 is made up of 18 amino acids.

About this clone: Other DNA sequences within the sample encode an identical CDR3. The V and J genes are TRBV28 and TRBJ2-7; unclear D gene. Trimming took off 4 bases at V and 4 bases at J, with 8 bases between the two ends. This CDR3 has 12 residues. Germline CDR1 reads MDHEN; CDR2 reads SYDVKM. DNA for the CDR3: TGTGCCAGCAGTTCCGCTCTTTACGAGCAGTACTTC. This codes for CASSSALYEQYF.

This clone was seen once. The rearrangement links TRBV7-2 to TRBJ2-3, with D possibly matching TRBD2 (7 bases). Trimming shortened V by 0 bases and J by 4 bases, and 11 bases separated the two germline ends. Germline assignment: CDR1 SGHTA and CDR2 FQGNSA. This CDR3 region has 15 residues. For the CDR3, the DNA is TGTGCCAGCAGCTTAGCGGGAGGGGGATCAGATACGCAGTATTTT. Protein product: CASSLAGGGSDTQYF.

V is TRBV30 and J is TRBJ1-2; D unresolved. Trimming shortened V by 5 bases and J by 4 bases, and 14 bases separated the two germline ends. Germline-derived CDR1 and CDR2 are GTSNPN and SVGIG (reference sequence). The CDR3 loop spans 13 amino acids. The CDR3 protein is CAWSTGILYGYTF. The CDR3 nucleotides read TGTGCCTGGTCCACCGGGATCCTCTATGGCTACACCTTC.

The CDR3, as DNA: TGTGCCAGCACCGCCACGACCTACGAGCAGTACTTC. It translates to CASTATTYEQYF. The genes are TRBV6-5 and TRBJ2-5; D is unresolved. The last part of the DNA fits TRBJ2-7 better; the J call may be wrong. Germline V lookup: CDR1 MNHEY, CDR2 SVGAGI. The CDR3 has 12 amino acids.

Turning to this clone: The sample contains more than one DNA sequence encoding this CDR3. The V call is TRBV28, the J call TRBJ1-2, with D unclear. The germline V gene has CDR1 MDHEN and CDR2 SYDVKM. The CDR3 sequence is 12 residues long. Trimming shortened V by 5 bases and J by 3 bases, and 7 bases separated the two germline ends. CDR3 amino acids: CASSPGDYGYTF. The CDR3 DNA reads as TGTGCCAGCAGTCCCGGCGACTATGGCTACACCTTC.

CDR3 residues: CASSSSGRALGEQFF. Here the CDR3 DNA reads TGTGCCAGCAGCTCTAGCGGGAGGGCCTTGGGTGAGCAGTTCTTC. V and J are TRBV5-4 and TRBJ2-1, with 12 bases identical to TRBD2. The CDR3 has 15 residues. The junction had 7 bases not matched to a gene; V was cut back by 3 bases and J by 9 bases. Germline V gene sequence: CDR1 SGHNT, CDR2 YYREEE (reference sequence).

The chain couples TRBV7-9 to TRBJ1-1; a weak D match, TRBD1 (5 bases). CDR1 is SEHNR, CDR2 FQNEAQ, per germline (reference sequence). The CDR3 is 14 amino acids. Trimming took off 5 bases at V and 6 bases at J, with 16 bases between the two ends. The CDR3 region is CASSPSGSTAEAFF. The CDR3 DNA is TGTGCCAGCAGCCCGTCAGGGTCCACGGCTGAAGCTTTCTTT.

This clone occurred many times. The chain links TRBV2 to TRBJ1-2, with a weak D call TRBD1 (5 bases). The germline CDR1 and CDR2 sequences are SNHLY and FYNNEI. The CDR3 runs 14 residues. The V gene lost 7 bases and the J gene lost 6 bases, with 18 bases spanning the gap. The CDR3: CASNGWLTADGYTF. For the CDR3, the DNA is TGTGCCAGCAATGGGTGGCTGACAGCGGATGGCTACACCTTC.

This chain links TRBV5-4 with TRBJ2-7; 11 bases are a match to TRBD2. With V trimmed by 3 bases and J by 6 bases, 11 bases remained unmatched. This CDR3 contains 16 residues. The germline CDR1 and CDR2 sequences are SGHNT and YYREEE (reference sequence). CDR3: CASSSATSGNAGEQYF. CDR3 DNA: TGTGCCAGCAGCTCGGCGACTAGCGGGAATGCTGGCGAGCAGTACTTC. Filled out from reference TRBV5-4 and TRBJ2-7, the complete variable domain reads ETGVTQSPTHLIKTRGQQVTLRCSSQSGHNTVSWYQQALGQGPQFIFQYYREEENGRGNFPPRFSGLQFPNYSSELNVNALELDDSALYLCASSSATSGNAGEQYFGPGTRLTVT.

The chain combines TRBV5-1 with TRBJ1-2; no clear D. Germline CDR1 reads SGHRS; CDR2 reads YFSETQ. The CDR3 runs 14 residues. V lost 2 bases and J lost 0, with 8 bases in between. CDR3 sequence (DNA): TGCGCCAGCAGCTTCACGGGAACTAACTATGGCTACACCTTC. Translating gives CASSFTGTNYGYTF.

J is TRBJ1-5 and V is TRBV6-1; D is perhaps TRBD1 (6 bases). Deletions cut 7 bases from V and 2 bases from J, with 15 bases between. CDR1 and CDR2 from the germline V gene are MNHNS and SASEGT. CDR3 length equals 15 residues. CDR3 sequence reads: CASTRRGEGNQPQHF. CDR3 bases: TGTGCCAGCACCCGAAGGGGGGAAGGCAATCAGCCCCAGCATTTT.

The chain joins TRBV6-1 to TRBJ2-7, with D perhaps TRBD2 (6 bases). The germline V gene has CDR1 MNHNS and CDR2 SASEGT. The V and J ends lost 4 bases and 0 bases respectively, with 10 bases between them. This CDR3 has 14 amino acids. The CDR3 loop reads CASSGRDSSYEQYF. The CDR3 coding sequence is TGTGCCAGCAGTGGCCGGGACTCCTCCTACGAGCAGTACTTC.

The chain has TRBV6-4 and TRBJ2-3, with D perhaps TRBD1 (6 bases). Looked up from germline, CDR1 is MRHNA and CDR2 is SNTAGT. V dropped 3 bases and J dropped 2 bases, with 12 bases sitting between them. The CDR3 loop spans 15 amino acids. The CDR3 loop is CASSESGQHTDTQYF. CDR3 DNA: TGTGCCAGCAGTGAAAGTGGACAGCACACAGATACGCAGTATTTT.

The gene calls are TRBV4-1 and TRBJ2-4; maybe TRBD2 (5 bases). Trimming removed 4 bases from V and 0 bases from J, with 13 bases in between. This CDR3 spans 16 amino acids. Germline CDR1 MGHRA, CDR2 YSYEKL. CDR3 in amino acids: CASSLPGNLAKNIQYF. DNA for the CDR3: TGCGCCAGCAGCCTGCCGGGGAACCTAGCCAAAAACATTCAGTACTTC.

CDR3 DNA sequence: TGTGCCAGCAGCTTGGTGGGACAGGGGGCGGGAGAGCAGTACTTC. Its protein product is CASSLVGQGAGEQYF. The chain is built from TRBV5-4 and TRBJ2-7; 12 bases map to TRBD1. J was trimmed by 7 bases and V by 0 bases; bases with no gene match: 5. Germline lookup yields CDR1 SGHNT and CDR2 YYREEE (reference sequence). The CDR3 totals 15 residues.

V gene TRBV5-1 combines with J gene TRBJ1-4; a weak D match, TRBD1 (5 bases). In germline, CDR1 is SGHRS, CDR2 YFSETQ. V lost 0 bases to trimming and J lost 3 bases, with 9 bases between them. The CDR3 covers 15 residues. The CDR3: CASSLGDGPNEKLFF. CDR3 DNA sequence: TGCGCCAGCAGCTTGGGGGACGGACCTAATGAAAAACTGTTTTTT.

This sequence joins TRBV6-1 and TRBJ1-2; 8 positions agree with TRBD1. The trim removed 4 bases at V and 5 bases at J, leaving 6 bases unmatched. This CDR3 contains 14 residues. Germline V gene data show CDR1 as MNHNS and CDR2 as SASEGT. CDR3 loop: CASSGQGSGYGYTF. The CDR3 bases are TGTGCCAGCAGTGGACAGGGGTCAGGGTATGGCTACACCTTC.

V and J are TRBV28 and TRBJ2-2, with D perhaps assigned TRBD1 or TRBD2 (6 bases each). Trimming cost V 1 base and J 6 bases, with 12 bases left between them. From germline, CDR1 is MDHEN and CDR2 SYDVKM. The CDR3 runs to 15 residues. CDR3 loop: CASSLSSGAAGELFF. CDR3 sequence (DNA): TGTGCCAGCAGTTTATCGTCGGGGGCGGCCGGGGAGCTGTTTTTT.

Worth noting for this clone: This sample includes further DNA sequences coding for the same CDR3. The V call is TRBV5-1, the J call TRBJ1-1, with D maybe TRBD1 (6 bases). Germline-derived CDR1 and CDR2 are SGHRS and YFSETQ. The germline V and J ends were trimmed by 3 bases and 2 bases, with 11 bases remaining between them. The length of the CDR3 is 14 residues. CDR3 residues: CASSSRTANTEAFF. CDR3 nucleotide sequence: TGCGCCAGCAGCTCCCGGACAGCAAACACTGAAGCTTTCTTT. The full variable domain, in which reference TRBV5-1 and TRBJ1-1 provide the parts outside the CDR3, is KAGVTQTPRYLIKTRGQQVTLSCSPISGHRSVSWYQQTPGQGLQFLFEYFSETQRNKGNFPGRFSGRQFSNSRSEMNVSTLELGDSALYLCASSSRTANTEAFFGQGTRLTVV.

This rearrangement joins TRBV6-4 to TRBJ1-1; D uncertain. The CDR3 consists of 13 residues. Trimming stripped 5 bases from V and 1 base from J, with 8 bases between. CDR1 MRHNA and CDR2 SNTAGT come from the germline V gene. The CDR3 loop is CASSKSGNTEAFF. The CDR3 DNA reads as TGTGCCAGCAGTAAATCGGGGAACACTGAAGCTTTCTTT.

The chain couples TRBV7-7 to TRBJ2-1; 14 nucleotides match TRBD2. The CDR3 length is 15 residues. V lost 5 bases and J lost 8; bases outside the gene matches: 5. Per the germline V gene, CDR1 is SSHAT and CDR2 is FNYEAQ (reference sequence). The CDR3 loop reads CASSPGLAGVDEQFF. The CDR3 bases are TGTGCCAGCAGCCCGGGACTAGCGGGAGTTGATGAGCAGTTCTTC. Full variable domain (rest looked up from reference TRBV7-7 and TRBJ2-1): GAGVSQSPRYKVTKRGQDVTLRCDPISSHATLYWYQQALGQGPEFLTYFNYEAQPDKSGLPSDRFSAERPEGSISTLTIQRTEQRDSAMYRCASSPGLAGVDEQFFGPGTRLTVL.

This rearrangement joins TRBV5-4 to TRBJ2-1; 8 bases are shared with TRBD2. The CDR3 is 12 amino acids. After removal of 4 bases from V and 12 bases from J, the junction contained 6 bases not matched to a gene. Germline CDR1 is SGHNT and CDR2 is YYREEE (reference sequence). The DNA for the CDR3 is TGTGCCAGCAGCCCGGGGGGGTATGGGCAGTTCTTC. Translating gives CASSPGGYGQFF.

This clone was observed a few times. This specimen includes other DNA sequences encoding the same CDR3. This chain links TRBV28 with TRBJ2-3; TRBD1 matches at 9 bases. Trimming at V came to 4 bases and at J to 1 base, leaving 0 bases not matched to a gene. Germline assignment: CDR1 MDHEN and CDR2 SYDVKM. This CDR3 region has 14 residues. The CDR3 sequence is CASSWTGGTDTQYF. CDR3 coding DNA: TGTGCCAGCAGTTGGACAGGGGGCACAGATACGCAGTATTTT.